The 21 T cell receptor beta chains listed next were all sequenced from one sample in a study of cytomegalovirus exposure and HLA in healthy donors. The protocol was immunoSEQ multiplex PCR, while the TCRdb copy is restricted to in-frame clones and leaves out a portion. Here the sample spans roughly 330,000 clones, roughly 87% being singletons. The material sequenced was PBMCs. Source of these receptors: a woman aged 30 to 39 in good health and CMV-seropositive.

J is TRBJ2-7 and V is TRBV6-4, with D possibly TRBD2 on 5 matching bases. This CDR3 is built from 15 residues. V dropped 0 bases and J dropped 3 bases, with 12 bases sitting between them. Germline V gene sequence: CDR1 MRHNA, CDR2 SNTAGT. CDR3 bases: TGTGCCAGCAGTGACTCGAGGGAATTGCTCTACGAGCAGTACTTC. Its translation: CASSDSRELLYEQYF.

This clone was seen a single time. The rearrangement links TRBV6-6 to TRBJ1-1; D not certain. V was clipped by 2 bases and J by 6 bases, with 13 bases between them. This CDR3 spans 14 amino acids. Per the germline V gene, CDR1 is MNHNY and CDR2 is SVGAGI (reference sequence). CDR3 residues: CASSYAPGWAEAFF. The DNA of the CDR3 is TGTGCCAGCAGTTACGCGCCGGGGTGGGCTGAAGCTTTCTTT.

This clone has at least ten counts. CDR3 sequence reads: CASSLRSGVNQPQHF. The CDR3 DNA reads TGTGCCAGCAGCCTAAGGTCAGGGGTCAATCAGCCCCAGCATTTT. The rearrangement uses TRBV6-6 and TRBJ1-5; weak D call: TRBD1 (6 bases). CDR1 and CDR2 (germline): MNHNY, SVGAGI (reference sequence). This CDR3 comprises 15 residues. V lost 6 bases and J lost 3, with 15 bases in between.

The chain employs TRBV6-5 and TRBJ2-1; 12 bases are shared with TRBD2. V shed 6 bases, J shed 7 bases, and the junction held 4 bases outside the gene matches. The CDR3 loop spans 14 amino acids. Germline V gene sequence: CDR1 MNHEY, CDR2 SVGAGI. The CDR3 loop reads CASSGTSGWNEQFF. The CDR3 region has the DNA TGTGCCAGCAGCGGGACTAGCGGGTGGAATGAGCAGTTCTTC.

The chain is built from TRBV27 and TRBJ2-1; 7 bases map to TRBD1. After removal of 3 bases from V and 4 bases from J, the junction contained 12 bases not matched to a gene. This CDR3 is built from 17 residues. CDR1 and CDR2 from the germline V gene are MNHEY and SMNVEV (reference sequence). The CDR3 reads CASSFRGGGTGYNEQFF. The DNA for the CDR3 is TGTGCCAGCAGTTTCAGAGGGGGCGGTACTGGATACAATGAGCAGTTCTTC.

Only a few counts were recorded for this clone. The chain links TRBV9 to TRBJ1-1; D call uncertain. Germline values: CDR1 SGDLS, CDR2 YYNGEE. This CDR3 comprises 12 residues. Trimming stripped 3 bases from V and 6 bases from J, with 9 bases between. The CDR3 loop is CASSAGTSEAFF. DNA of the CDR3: TGTGCCAGCAGCGCAGGAACCTCTGAAGCTTTCTTT.

The chain's CDR3 is CASSEAGGGNTIYF. The DNA of the CDR3 is TGTGCCAGCAGTGAAGCAGGGGGTGGAAACACCATATATTTT. The V and J genes are TRBV2 and TRBJ1-3; D may be TRBD1 (6 bases). Germline assignment: CDR1 SNHLY and CDR2 FYNNEI. Between the trimmed V and J ends, which lost 0 bases and 3 bases, there was a span of 6 bases. This CDR3 region has 14 residues. The entire variable domain, with the rest obtained from reference TRBV2 and TRBJ1-3, is as follows: EPEVTQTPSHQVTQMGQEVILRCVPISNHLYFYWYRQILGQKVEFLVSFYNNEISEKSEIFDDQFSVERPDGSNFTLKIRSTKLEDSAMYFCASSEAGGGNTIYFGEGSWLTVV.

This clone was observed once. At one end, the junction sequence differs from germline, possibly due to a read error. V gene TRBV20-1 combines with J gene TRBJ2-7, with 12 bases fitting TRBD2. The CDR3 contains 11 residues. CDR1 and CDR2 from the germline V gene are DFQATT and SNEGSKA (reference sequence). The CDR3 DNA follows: TGCAGTGCTCCTCTAGCGGGGGGGAGAGGGTTC. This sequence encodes CSAPLAGGRGF.

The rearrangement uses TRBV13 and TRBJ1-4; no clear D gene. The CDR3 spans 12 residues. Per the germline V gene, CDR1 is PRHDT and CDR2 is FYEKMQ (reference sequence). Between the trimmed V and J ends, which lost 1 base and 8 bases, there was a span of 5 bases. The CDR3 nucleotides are TGTGCCAGCAGCTTAGTAGGGGAAAAACTGTTTTTT. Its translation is CASSLVGEKLFF.

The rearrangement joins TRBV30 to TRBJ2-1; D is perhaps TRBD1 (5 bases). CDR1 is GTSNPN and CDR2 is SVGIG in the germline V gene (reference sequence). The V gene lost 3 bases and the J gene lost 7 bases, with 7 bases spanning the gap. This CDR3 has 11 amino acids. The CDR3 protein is CAWRQANEQFF. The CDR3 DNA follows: TGTGCCTGGAGACAGGCAAATGAGCAGTTCTTC.

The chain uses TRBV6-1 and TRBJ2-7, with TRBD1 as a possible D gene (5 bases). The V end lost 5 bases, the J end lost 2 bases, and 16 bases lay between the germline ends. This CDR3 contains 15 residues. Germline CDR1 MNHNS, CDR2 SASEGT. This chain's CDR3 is CASSSSGNGAYEQYF. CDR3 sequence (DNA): TGTGCCAGCAGTTCTTCAGGGAATGGGGCCTACGAGCAGTACTTC.

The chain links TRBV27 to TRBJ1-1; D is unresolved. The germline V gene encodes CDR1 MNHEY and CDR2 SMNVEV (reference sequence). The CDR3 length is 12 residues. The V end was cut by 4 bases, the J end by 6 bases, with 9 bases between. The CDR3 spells CASSSGAAEAFF. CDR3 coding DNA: TGTGCCAGCAGTTCTGGCGCTGCTGAAGCTTTCTTT.

The CDR3 is CASKEFPKQGRYTF. The DNA of the CDR3 is TGTGCCAGCAAGGAGTTTCCAAAACAGGGTCGCTACACCTTC. This chain links TRBV7-8 with TRBJ1-2; a possible D gene is TRBD1 (6 bases). Germline V lookup: CDR1 SGHVS, CDR2 FQNEAQ. The CDR3 loop spans 14 amino acids. V was shortened by 7 bases and J by 9 bases, with 21 bases between the two germline ends. The variable domain in full, completed from reference TRBV7-8 and TRBJ1-2, reads GAGVSQSPRYKVAKRGQDVALRCDPISGHVSLFWYQQALGQGPEFLTYFQNEAQLDKSGLPSDRFFAERPEGSVSTLKIQRTQQEDSAVYLCASKEFPKQGRYTFGSGTRLTVV.

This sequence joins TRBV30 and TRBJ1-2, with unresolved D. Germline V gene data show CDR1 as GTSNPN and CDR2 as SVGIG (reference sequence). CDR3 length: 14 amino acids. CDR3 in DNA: TGTGCTAGACGAGAGGGCCGTCTTAACTATGGCTACACCTTC. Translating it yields CARREGRLNYGYTF.

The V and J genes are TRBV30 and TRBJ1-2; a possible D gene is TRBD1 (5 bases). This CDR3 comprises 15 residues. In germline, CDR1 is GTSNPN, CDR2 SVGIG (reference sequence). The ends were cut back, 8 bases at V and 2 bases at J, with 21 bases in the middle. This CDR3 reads CAQKIPNDRNYGYTF. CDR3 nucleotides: TGTGCCCAAAAAATCCCGAACGACAGAAACTATGGCTACACCTTC.

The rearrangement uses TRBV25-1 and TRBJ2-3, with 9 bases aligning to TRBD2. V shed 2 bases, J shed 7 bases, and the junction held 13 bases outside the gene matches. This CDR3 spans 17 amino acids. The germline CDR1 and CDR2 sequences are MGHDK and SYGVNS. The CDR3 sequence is CASSEQSLAGSSNTQYF. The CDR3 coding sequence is TGTGCCAGCAGTGAACAAAGTCTAGCGGGAAGCTCGAATACGCAGTATTTT.

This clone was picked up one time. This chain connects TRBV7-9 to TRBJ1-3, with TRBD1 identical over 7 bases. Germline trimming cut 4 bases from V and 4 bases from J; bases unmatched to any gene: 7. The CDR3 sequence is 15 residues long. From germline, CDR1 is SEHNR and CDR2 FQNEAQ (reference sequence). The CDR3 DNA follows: TGTGCCAGCAGCTCCCAGACAGGGAGCGGAAACACCATATATTTT. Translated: CASSSQTGSGNTIYF.

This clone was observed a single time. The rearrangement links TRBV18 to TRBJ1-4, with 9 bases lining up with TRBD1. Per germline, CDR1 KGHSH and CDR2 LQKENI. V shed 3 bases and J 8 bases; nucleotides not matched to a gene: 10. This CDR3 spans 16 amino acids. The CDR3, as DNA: TGTGCCAGCTCACCCCTGACGGGACAGGGAGACGAAAAACTGTTTTTT. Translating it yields CASSPLTGQGDEKLFF.

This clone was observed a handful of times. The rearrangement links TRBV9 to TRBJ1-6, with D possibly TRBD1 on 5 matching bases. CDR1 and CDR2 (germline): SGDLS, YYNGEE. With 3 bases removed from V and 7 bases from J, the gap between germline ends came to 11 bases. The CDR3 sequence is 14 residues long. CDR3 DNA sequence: TGTGCCAGCAGCGGCGAGGGGAGGAATTCACCCCTCCACTTT. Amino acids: CASSGEGRNSPLHF.

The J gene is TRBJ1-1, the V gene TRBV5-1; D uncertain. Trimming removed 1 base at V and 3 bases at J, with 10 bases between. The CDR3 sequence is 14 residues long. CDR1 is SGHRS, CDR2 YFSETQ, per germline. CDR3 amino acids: CASSLWSGDTEAFF. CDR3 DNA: TGCGCCAGCAGCTTGTGGAGTGGGGACACTGAAGCTTTCTTT.

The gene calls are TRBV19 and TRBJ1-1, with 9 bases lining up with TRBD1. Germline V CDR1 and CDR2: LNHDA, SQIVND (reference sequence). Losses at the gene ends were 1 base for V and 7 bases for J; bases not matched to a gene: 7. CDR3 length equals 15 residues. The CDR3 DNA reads TGTGCCAGTAGTATAGGGACAGGGGTCCCCTATGAAGCTTTCTTT. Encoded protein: CASSIGTGVPYEAFF.